The sequence of this TCR beta chain was determined in a study of shared clonotypes between healthy human individuals. Study conclusions and caveats: Rarefaction revealed incomplete sorted-subset sequencing despite large depth.

Concerning this clone itself: Its antigen is undetermined.

Clones were sequenced by immunoSEQ multiplex PCR, and TCRdb holds only the in-frame ones, with some missing. Of 600,000 to 800,000 clones in the sample, just under 75% are singletons; the top ten hold approximately 2%. CDR1 and CDR2 (germline): MNHNS, SASEGT. V lost 2 bases to trimming and J lost 11 bases, with 18 bases between them. This CDR3 has 14 amino acids. The TCR originated in a woman younger than 45 in good health. This chain links TRBV6-1 with TRBJ1-2, with TRBD1 as a possible D gene (6 bases). The specimen sequenced was memory CD4+ T cells sorted from blood. The subset here: CD45RA-negative fraction. CDR3 coding DNA: TGTGCCAGCAGTGAAATGTCGACGGGGACACCTTACACCTTC. Translation: CASSEMSTGTPYTF.